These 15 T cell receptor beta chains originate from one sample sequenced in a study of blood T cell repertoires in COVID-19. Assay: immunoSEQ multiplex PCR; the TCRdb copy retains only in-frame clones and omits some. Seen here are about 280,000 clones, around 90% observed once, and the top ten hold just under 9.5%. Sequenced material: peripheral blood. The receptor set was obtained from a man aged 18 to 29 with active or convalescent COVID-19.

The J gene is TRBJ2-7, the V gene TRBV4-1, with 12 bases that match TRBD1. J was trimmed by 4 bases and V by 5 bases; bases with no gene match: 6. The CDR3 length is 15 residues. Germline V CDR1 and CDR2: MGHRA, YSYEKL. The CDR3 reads CASSNPGQGAYEQYF. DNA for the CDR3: TGCGCCAGCAGCAATCCGGGACAGGGGGCGTACGAGCAGTACTTC.

For the CDR3, the DNA is TGTGCCAGCAGCTTGGACTACCAAGAGACCCAGTACTTC. As protein: CASSLDYQETQYF. The gene calls are TRBV5-6 and TRBJ2-5; no definite D call. V lost 0 bases and J 0 bases, leaving 3 bases between the germline ends. Germline V CDR1 and CDR2: SGHDT, YYEEEE. There are 13 residues in the CDR3.

CDR3 protein: CASSDRGQETQYF. The CDR3 DNA reads as TGTGCCAGTAGCGACAGGGGTCAAGAGACCCAGTACTTC. This sequence joins TRBV19 and TRBJ2-5, with 8 bases identical to TRBD1. Germline CDR1 LNHDA, CDR2 SQIVND (reference sequence). The CDR3 contains 13 residues. Trimming took 6 bases from V and 2 from J; bases not matched to a gene: 2.

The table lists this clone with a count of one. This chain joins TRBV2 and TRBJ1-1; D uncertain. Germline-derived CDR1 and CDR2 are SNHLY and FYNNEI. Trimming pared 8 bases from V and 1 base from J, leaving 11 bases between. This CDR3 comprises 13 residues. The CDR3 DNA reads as TGTGCCAGCGCGGAGGAGGGGAACACTGAAGCTTTCTTT. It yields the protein CASAEEGNTEAFF.

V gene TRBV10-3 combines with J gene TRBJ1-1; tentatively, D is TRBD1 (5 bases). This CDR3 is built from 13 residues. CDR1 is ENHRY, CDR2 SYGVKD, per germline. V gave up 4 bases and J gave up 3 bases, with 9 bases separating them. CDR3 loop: CAISVGGDTEAFF. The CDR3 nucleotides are TGTGCCATCAGTGTGGGAGGGGACACTGAAGCTTTCTTT.

CDR3 sequence: CASSPPSGVGNYGYTF. In DNA form, the CDR3 reads TGCGCCAGCAGCCCCCCCTCCGGGGTAGGTAACTATGGCTACACCTTC. The rearrangement links TRBV4-1 to TRBJ1-2; D gene ambiguous. The CDR3 extends over 16 amino acids. Trimming pared 4 bases from V and 1 base from J, leaving 16 bases between. CDR1 and CDR2 from the germline V gene are MGHRA and YSYEKL.

The CDR3 DNA follows: TGTGCCAGCAGTGAAGGGGGGCATCCTAGCACAGATACGCAGTATTTT. It encodes CASSEGGHPSTDTQYF. The J gene is TRBJ2-3, the V gene TRBV2, with a tentative D call TRBD1 (6 bases). The V gene lost 1 base and the J gene lost 0 bases, with 11 bases spanning the gap. The germline CDR1 and CDR2 sequences are SNHLY and FYNNEI. This CDR3 is 16 amino acids long. The entire variable domain, with the rest obtained from reference TRBV2 and TRBJ2-3, is as follows: EPEVTQTPSHQVTQMGQEVILRCVPISNHLYFYWYRQILGQKVEFLVSFYNNEISEKSEIFDDQFSVERPDGSNFTLKIRSTKLEDSAMYFCASSEGGHPSTDTQYFGPGTRLTVL.

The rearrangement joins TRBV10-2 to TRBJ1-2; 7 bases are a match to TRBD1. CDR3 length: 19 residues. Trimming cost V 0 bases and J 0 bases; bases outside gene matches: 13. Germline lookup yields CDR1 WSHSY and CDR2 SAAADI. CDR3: CASSESEVGTAAPNYGYTF. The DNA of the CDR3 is TGCGCCAGCAGTGAGTCAGAAGTCGGGACAGCCGCTCCTAACTATGGCTACACCTTC.

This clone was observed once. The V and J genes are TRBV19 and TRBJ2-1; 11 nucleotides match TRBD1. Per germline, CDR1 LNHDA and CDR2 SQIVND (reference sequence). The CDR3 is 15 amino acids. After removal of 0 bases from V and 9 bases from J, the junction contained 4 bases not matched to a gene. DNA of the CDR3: TGTGCCAGTAGTATAGATTGGACAGGGGGCAGTGAGCAGTTCTTC. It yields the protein CASSIDWTGGSEQFF.

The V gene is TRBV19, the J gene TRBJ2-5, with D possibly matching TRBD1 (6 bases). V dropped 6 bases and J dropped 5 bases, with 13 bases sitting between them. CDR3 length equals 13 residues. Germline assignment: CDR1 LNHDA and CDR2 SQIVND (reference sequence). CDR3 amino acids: CASRNREGETQYF. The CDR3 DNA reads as TGTGCCAGTAGGAACAGGGAAGGGGAGACCCAGTACTTC.

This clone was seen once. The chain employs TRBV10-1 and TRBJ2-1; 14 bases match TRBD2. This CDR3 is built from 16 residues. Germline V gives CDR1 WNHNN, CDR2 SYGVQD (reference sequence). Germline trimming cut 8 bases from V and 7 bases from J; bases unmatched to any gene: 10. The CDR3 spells CASPRRGTSGGNEQFF. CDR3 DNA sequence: TGCGCCAGCCCCCGGCGAGGGACTAGCGGGGGAAATGAGCAGTTCTTC.

CDR3 nucleotide sequence: TGCGCCAGCAGCTTGACAGATGGGTATGGCTACACCTTC. Protein product: CASSLTDGYGYTF. The V and J genes are TRBV5-1 and TRBJ1-2; D ambiguous. Germline V gives CDR1 SGHRS, CDR2 YFSETQ. The V end lost 1 base, the J end lost 5 bases, and 9 bases lay between the germline ends. The CDR3 has 13 residues.

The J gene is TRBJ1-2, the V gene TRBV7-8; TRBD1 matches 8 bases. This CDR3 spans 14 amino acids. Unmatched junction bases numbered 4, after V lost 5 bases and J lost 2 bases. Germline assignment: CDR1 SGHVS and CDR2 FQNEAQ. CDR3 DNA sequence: TGTGCCAGCAGCCCCCGGACAGGGAACTATGGCTACACCTTC. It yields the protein CASSPRTGNYGYTF.

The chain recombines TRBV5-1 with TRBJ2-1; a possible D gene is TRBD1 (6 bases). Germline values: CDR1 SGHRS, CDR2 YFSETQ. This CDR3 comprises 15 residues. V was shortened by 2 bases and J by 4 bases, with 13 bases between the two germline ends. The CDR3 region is CASSLEQGLYNEQFF. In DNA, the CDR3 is TGCGCCAGCAGCTTAGAACAGGGTCTGTACAATGAGCAGTTCTTC.

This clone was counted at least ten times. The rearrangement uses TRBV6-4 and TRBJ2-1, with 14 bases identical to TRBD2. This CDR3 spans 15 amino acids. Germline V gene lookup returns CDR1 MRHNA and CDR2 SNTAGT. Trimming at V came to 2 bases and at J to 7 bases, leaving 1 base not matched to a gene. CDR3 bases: TGTGCCAGCAGTGACGGGACTAGCGGGGGAAATGAGCAGTTCTTC. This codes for CASSDGTSGGNEQFF.